This T cell receptor beta chain was profiled in a study of cytomegalovirus exposure and HLA in healthy donors. Study-level findings and limits: Donors were assumed by presence/absence analyses to have roughly uniform sequencing depth.

PCR involved 60 Vbeta and 13 Jbeta primers. TCRdb's copy holds only in-frame clones and misses some; the assay was immunoSEQ multiplex PCR. The data show about 220,000 clones, over 65% seen once. The CDR3 covers 14 residues. V gave up 0 bases and J gave up 0 bases, with 6 bases separating them. Germline V gene sequence: CDR1 GTSNPN, CDR2 SVGIG (reference sequence). As concerns this clone: Its target is not known.

What was sequenced was PBMCs. The chain uses TRBV30 and TRBJ1-3, with D hard to call. This TCR was sampled from a man aged 18 to 29 in good health and CMV-seronegative. DNA of the CDR3: TGTGCCTGGAGTGTACGCAGCTCTGGAAACACCATATATTTT. The encoded protein is CAWSVRSSGNTIYF.